Shown below are 3 T cell receptor beta chains from a single sample sequenced in a study of cytomegalovirus exposure and HLA in healthy donors (dated by TCRdb to 2015 to 2018). The library was obtained by the immunoSEQ multiplex PCR assay. A mixture of 60 forward primers for TCR Vbeta segments and 13 reverse primers for TCR Jbeta segments was used in the multiplex PCR. TCRdb limited this immuneACCESS table to in-frame rearrangements with V and J called. A share of clones is missing; checked studies link under half to unresolved V genes, and the rest is unexplained. The sample table holds about 190,000 clones, of which around 86% were seen once. 1.3% of the sample comes from the top ten. Sequencing input: PBMCs. Receptors originate from a man younger than 45 in good health and CMV-seronegative.

This chain joins TRBV7-9 and TRBJ2-1; tentatively, D is TRBD1 (6 bases). From germline, CDR1 is SEHNR and CDR2 FQNEAQ (reference sequence). The CDR3 spans 17 residues. The V end was cut by 3 bases, the J end by 7 bases, with 22 bases between. CDR3 sequence: CASSFSGQGPARNEQFF. The CDR3 region has the DNA TGTGCCAGCAGCTTTTCGGGGCAGGGGCCGGCCAGGAATGAGCAGTTCTTC.

The chain employs TRBV11-2 and TRBJ1-1; tentative D call: TRBD1 (5 bases). In germline, CDR1 is SGHAT, CDR2 FQNNGV. Trimming pared 7 bases from V and 5 bases from J, leaving 17 bases between. This CDR3 spans 14 amino acids. The CDR3 DNA follows: TGTGCCAGCAACCACTGGGGCTTAGGGACTGAAGCTTTCTTT. It specifies CASNHWGLGTEAFF. The full variable domain, completed using reference TRBV11-2 and TRBJ1-1, is EAGVAQSPRYKIIEKRQSVAFWCNPISGHATLYWYQQILGQGPKLLIQFQNNGVVDDSQLPKDRFSAERLKGVDSTLKIQPAKLEDSAVYLCASNHWGLGTEAFFGQGTRLTVV.

The chain links TRBV10-1 to TRBJ2-5; 9 nucleotides match TRBD2. The CDR3 consists of 15 residues. V lost 4 bases to trimming and J lost 0 bases; unmatched junction nucleotides: 3. Germline V gene lookup returns CDR1 WNHNN and CDR2 SYGVQD (reference sequence). In DNA, the CDR3 is TGCGCCAGCAGTGGGAGCGGGGGGTACCAAGAGACCCAGTACTTC. This encodes CASSGSGGYQETQYF.